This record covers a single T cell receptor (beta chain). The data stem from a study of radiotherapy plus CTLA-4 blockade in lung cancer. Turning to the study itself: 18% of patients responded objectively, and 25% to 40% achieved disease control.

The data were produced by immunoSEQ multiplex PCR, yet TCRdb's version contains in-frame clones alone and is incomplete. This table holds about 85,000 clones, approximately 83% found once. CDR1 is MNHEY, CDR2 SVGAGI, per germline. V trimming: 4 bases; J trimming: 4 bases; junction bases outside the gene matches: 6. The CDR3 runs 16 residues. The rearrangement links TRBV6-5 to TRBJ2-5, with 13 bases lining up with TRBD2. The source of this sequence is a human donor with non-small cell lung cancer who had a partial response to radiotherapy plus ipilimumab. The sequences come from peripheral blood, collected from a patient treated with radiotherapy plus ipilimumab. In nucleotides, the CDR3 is TGTGCCAGCAGTTTCCCGACTAGCGGGGGGCCAGAGACCCAGTACTTC. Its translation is CASSFPTSGGPETQYF.